The TCR beta chain described here comes from a study of T-cell memory formation after mild COVID-19. Looking at the study overall: Among the donors, TCR clusters were largely specific to each donor. Points from the study as a whole: Pre-infection memory carried some responding clones, suggesting that cross-reactive memory joined. From day 15 to 85, contracting clones were balanced between CD4 and CD8, whereas later expanders leaned toward CD4+.

MiXCR was run by TCRdb on the 5' RACE reads, yielding one entry per CDR3 protein. The repertoire holds 210,000 or so distinct CDR3 sequences, about 10% seen once, with 3% in the top ten. Per the germline V gene, CDR1 is DFQATT and CDR2 is SNEGSKA (reference sequence). Trimming at V came to 3 bases and at J to 10 bases, leaving 6 bases not matched to a gene. The CDR3 length is 14 residues. This clonotype turned up a few times. Its antigen is unidentified. This receptor was taken from a young man who had mild COVID-19 (a few samples of this study predate the infection). Cell type and time point are not known. The specimen was PBMCs or a T cell subset sorted from them (not recorded which). This rearrangement joins TRBV20-1 to TRBJ1-6; 10 positions agree with TRBD1. The CDR3 is CSASPGTGDSPLHF. DNA for the CDR3: TGCAGTGCTAGCCCCGGGACAGGGGACTCACCCCTCCACTTT.